This T cell receptor (beta chain) was identified in a study of cytomegalovirus exposure and HLA in healthy donors. The sample holds a few counts of this clone. This PCR relied on a set of 60 Vbeta primers and 13 Jbeta primers. TCRdb keeps only in-frame clones here, not all; method: immunoSEQ multiplex PCR. The table records about 140,000 clones, 79% of them present only once. The junction had 11 bases not matched to a gene; V was cut back by 7 bases and J by 6 bases. The CDR3 runs to 14 residues. Looked up from germline, CDR1 is SNHLY and CDR2 is FYNNEI. Input material: PBMCs. This TCR was sampled from a male donor in good health and CMV-seronegative. This chain uses TRBV2 with TRBJ1-1, with 7 bases fitting TRBD1. The CDR3 bases are TGTGCCAGCATTTTAGACAGGGTGGGGTCTGAAGCTTTCTTT. It codes for CASILDRVGSEAFF.